The clone carrying this TCR beta chain was found many times. Its antigen is unknown. This sample was taken from a study of T cells in Graves' hyperthyroidism and ophthalmopathy. Study at large: The initial diagnosis was the point when peripheral blood was collected, ahead of any treatment.

Study-level results: In blood, most of the thyroid clonotypes expanded above 0.001 were also present.

RNA transcripts provided the source from which TCR beta CDR3 regions were amplified. In the first-round RT-PCR of the TCR CDR3, the HTBI primer set was used. TCRdb called the multiplex PCR reads again in MiXCR, with one record for every CDR3 protein. Counted here are approximately 560,000 distinct CDR3 sequences, around 14% occurring once; the ten biggest clones make up about 7%. The length of the CDR3 is 15 residues. V gave up 5 bases and J gave up 1 base, with 14 bases separating them. Sample: blood. This clonotype originated in a woman in her twenties or thirties with Graves' hyperthyroidism. This chain links TRBV12-3 or TRBV12-4 with TRBJ1-1; perhaps TRBD1 as D (6 bases). CDR3 sequence (DNA): TGTGCCAGCAGTACCCACGGGGGGGCGAACACTGAAGCTTTCTTT. Its protein is CASSTHGGANTEAFF.